This T cell receptor (beta chain) emerged from a study of blood T cell repertoires in COVID-19. J was trimmed by 9 bases and V by 6 bases; bases with no gene match: 7. The CDR3 length is 15 residues. Germline V gene data show CDR1 as SGHTA and CDR2 as FQGNSA. TCRdb keeps only in-frame clones here, not all; method: immunoSEQ multiplex PCR. Altogether 300,000 to 500,000 clones are present, 88% being singletons, with the ten largest covering approximately 0.96%. The J gene is TRBJ2-1, the V gene TRBV7-2, with 14 bases that match TRBD2. The receptor was isolated from a young woman with acute COVID-19. The sequencing input was PBMCs or T cells enriched from blood (not recorded which). The CDR3 here is CASRTSGGAFGEQFF. CDR3 bases: TGTGCCAGCAGGACTAGCGGGGGGGCCTTCGGTGAGCAGTTCTTC.